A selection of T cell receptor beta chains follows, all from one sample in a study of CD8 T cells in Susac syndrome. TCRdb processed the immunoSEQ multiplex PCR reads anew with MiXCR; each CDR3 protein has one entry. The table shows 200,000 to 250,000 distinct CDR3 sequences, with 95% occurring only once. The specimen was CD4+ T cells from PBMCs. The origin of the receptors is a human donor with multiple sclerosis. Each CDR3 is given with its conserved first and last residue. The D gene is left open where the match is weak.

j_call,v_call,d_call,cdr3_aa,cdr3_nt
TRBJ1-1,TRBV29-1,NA,CSVGRRMNTEAFF,TGCAGCGTTGGAAGACGGATGAACACTGAAGCTTTCTTT
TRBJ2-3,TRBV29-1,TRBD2,CSATLRTSVPDTQYF,TGCAGCGCCACGTTAAGGACTAGCGTCCCAGATACGCAGTATTTT
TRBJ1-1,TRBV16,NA,CASSQSRVGAEAFF,TGTGCCAGCAGCCAATCCAGGGTGGGGGCTGAAGCTTTCTTT
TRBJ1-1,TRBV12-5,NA,CASGSPEAFF,TGTGCTAGTGGTTCCCCTGAAGCTTTCTTT
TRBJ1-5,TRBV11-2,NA,CASSLPTPQDRPQHF,TGTGCCAGCAGCCTACCAACGCCGCAGGATCGACCCCAGCATTTT
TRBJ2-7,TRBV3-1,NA,CASSQDGRSYEQYF,TGTGCCAGCAGCCAAGATGGGCGGTCCTACGAGCAGTACTTC
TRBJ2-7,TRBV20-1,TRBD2,CSARIAGGPGEQYF,TGCAGTGCTAGAATAGCGGGGGGGCCTGGCGAGCAGTACTTC
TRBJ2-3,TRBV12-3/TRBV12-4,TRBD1,CASRSTGGPDTQYF,TGTGCCAGCAGATCAACAGGGGGTCCAGATACGCAGTATTTT
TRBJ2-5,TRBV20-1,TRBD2,CSASWSSGAQETQYF,TGCAGTGCTAGTTGGTCTAGCGGAGCTCAAGAGACCCAGTACTTC
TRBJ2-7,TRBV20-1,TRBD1,CSAQDRDSEQYF,TGCAGTGCACAGGACAGGGATAGCGAGCAGTACTTC
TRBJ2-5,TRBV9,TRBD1,CASSPRGQRETQYF,TGTGCCAGCAGCCCACGGGGACAGAGGGAGACCCAGTACTTC
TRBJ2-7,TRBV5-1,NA,CASTPGGTAYEQYF,TGCGCCAGCACCCCCGGCGGGACCGCCTACGAGCAGTACTTC
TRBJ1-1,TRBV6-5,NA,CASSSRATEAFF,TGTGCCAGCAGTTCGAGGGCTACTGAAGCTTTCTTT
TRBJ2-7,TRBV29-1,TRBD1,CSVAGQGTIYEQYF,TGCAGCGTTGCTGGACAGGGGACGATTTACGAGCAGTACTTC